This T cell receptor beta chain was captured in a study of shared clonotypes between healthy human individuals. Across the whole study: Three CD4 naive, three CD4 memory, two CD8 naive and one CD8 memory plate were used per donor.

CD45RO-negative CD8 cells positively selected for CCR7 made up the naive population, which excluded terminally differentiated effector memory CD45RA+ cells. The V end was cut by 6 bases, the J end by 4 bases, with 19 bases between. This CDR3 region has 15 residues. Looked up from germline, CDR1 is MDHEN and CDR2 is SYDVKM. Several immunoSEQ plates received, in even portions, the genomic DNA of each subset. The data were produced by immunoSEQ multiplex PCR, yet TCRdb's version contains in-frame clones alone and is incomplete. The sample carries about 2.1 million clones, around 93% recorded once. This TCR derives from a man younger than 35 in good health. Some clones in this sample may be carry-over from other donors' samples. Sequencing used naive CD8+ T cells from PBMCs. The rearrangement links TRBV28 to TRBJ2-7; D may be TRBD2 (5 bases). The chain's CDR3 is CASSPPYGGPYEQYF. DNA of the CDR3: TGTGCCAGCAGCCCTCCCTACGGCGGGCCATACGAGCAGTACTTC. The variable domain in full, with the rest retrieved from reference TRBV28 and TRBJ2-7, is DVKVTQSSRYLVKRTGEKVFLECVQDMDHENMFWYRQDPGLGLRLIYFSYDVKMKEKGDIPEGYSVSREKKERFSLILESASTNQTSMYLCASSPPYGGPYEQYFGPGTRLTVT.